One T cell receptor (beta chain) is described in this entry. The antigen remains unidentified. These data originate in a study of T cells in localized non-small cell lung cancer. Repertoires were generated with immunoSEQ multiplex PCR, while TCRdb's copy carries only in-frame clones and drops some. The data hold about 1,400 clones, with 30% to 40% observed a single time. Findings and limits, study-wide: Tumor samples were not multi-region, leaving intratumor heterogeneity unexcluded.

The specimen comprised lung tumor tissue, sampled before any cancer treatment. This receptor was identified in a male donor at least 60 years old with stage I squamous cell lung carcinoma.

The CDR3 sequence is CASSATGYQETQYF. The CDR3 DNA sequence: TGTGCCAGCAGCGCTACAGGGTACCAAGAGACCCAGTACTTC. The rearrangement joins TRBV11-3 to TRBJ2-5; a possible D gene is TRBD1 (6 bases). Germline loops: CDR1 SGHNT, CDR2 YENEEA. V was cut by 5 bases and J by 0 bases, with 10 bases left in between. This CDR3 contains 14 residues.